These 29 T cell receptor beta chains were sequenced from one sample in a study of T cell responses to AZD1222 COVID-19 vaccine. Only in-frame clones appear in the TCRdb table, and some are missing; sequencing was by immunoSEQ multiplex PCR. The sample contains roughly 70,000 clones, approximately 79% of which appear only once. Specimen: peripheral blood, collected on day 0 of MenACWY control vaccination. The receptors here all came from an adult in good health.

J is TRBJ1-1 and V is TRBV2; D is perhaps TRBD1 (5 bases). The CDR3 length is 12 residues. Germline V gene sequence: CDR1 SNHLY, CDR2 FYNNEI. The germline V and J ends were trimmed by 6 bases and 5 bases, with 10 bases remaining between them. The CDR3 nucleotides are TGTGCCAGCAGCCAAGGGGAGACTGAAGCTTTCTTT. Translating gives CASSQGETEAFF.

The chain couples TRBV6-2 or TRBV6-3 to TRBJ1-6, with D uncertain. The ends were cut back, 2 bases at V and 9 bases at J, with 11 bases in the middle. Germline lookup yields CDR1 MNHEY and CDR2 SVGEGT. The CDR3 is made up of 14 amino acids. In DNA form, the CDR3 reads TGTGCCAGCAGTTACGCTGGTCAGCCTTCACCCCTCCACTTT. Translated: CASSYAGQPSPLHF.

The chain combines TRBV7-2 with TRBJ1-1; 7 bases align to TRBD1. This CDR3 has 14 residues. The V gene's germline CDR1 is SGHTA and CDR2 FQGNSA. The J segment lost 2 bases and the V segment lost 5 bases, leaving 5 bases of the junction unmatched. CDR3 loop: CASSIGTANTEAFF. Written as DNA, the CDR3 is TGTGCCAGCAGCATAGGGACAGCCAACACTGAAGCTTTCTTT.

In this sample, this clone turned up once. The chain combines TRBV24-1 with TRBJ2-3; 7 bases fit TRBD1. This CDR3 spans 16 amino acids. V was clipped by 4 bases and J by 1 base; unmatched bases: 7. Germline assignment: CDR1 KGHDR and CDR2 SFDVKD. CDR3 nucleotides: TGTGCCACCAGTGACTCCCGACAGGGACGCACAGATACGCAGTATTTT. Translated, it gives CATSDSRQGRTDTQYF.

The chain employs TRBV5-1 and TRBJ1-6; 9 bases fit TRBD1. Trimming took 4 bases from V and 6 from J; bases not matched to a gene: 8. The CDR3 is 16 amino acids. The germline gives CDR1 SGHRS, CDR2 YFSETQ. In DNA, the CDR3 is TGCGCCAGCAGCCCTGGGTTGGGACAGGGTAATTCACCCCTCCACTTT. Protein product: CASSPGLGQGNSPLHF.

The chain uses TRBV18 and TRBJ1-1; D not resolved. There are 13 residues in the CDR3. The germline gives CDR1 KGHSH, CDR2 LQKENI. Trimming pared 1 base from V and 5 bases from J, leaving 8 bases between. The CDR3 loop reads CASSPQTSTEAFF. CDR3 in DNA: TGTGCCAGCTCACCACAAACAAGTACTGAAGCTTTCTTT.

CDR3 sequence: CAIRQVTGQTQYF. Here the CDR3 DNA reads TGTGCCATCAGGCAAGTCACGGGGCAGACCCAGTACTTC. The rearrangement uses TRBV10-3 and TRBJ2-5; either TRBD1 or TRBD2 may fit D (5 bases each). This CDR3 spans 13 amino acids. The germline V gene encodes CDR1 ENHRY and CDR2 SYGVKD. V lost 6 bases and J 6 bases, leaving 14 bases between the germline ends.

The rearrangement links TRBV6-2 or TRBV6-3 to TRBJ2-7, with TRBD1 as a possible D gene (6 bases). The V gene lost 0 bases and the J gene lost 5 bases, with 11 bases spanning the gap. The CDR3 length is 14 residues. Germline-derived CDR1 and CDR2 are MNHEY and SVGEGT. DNA of the CDR3: TGTGCCAGCAGTTACTCGCCAGGGGTAGACGAGCAGTACTTC. It is translated as CASSYSPGVDEQYF.

This clone was found once. V is TRBV2 and J is TRBJ1-2, with TRBD1 matching over 8 bases. CDR1 and CDR2 (germline): SNHLY, FYNNEI. J gave up 2 bases and V 4 bases, and 6 bases lay outside the gene matches. This CDR3 spans 15 amino acids. The CDR3 is CASSVRGQANYGYTF. The CDR3 bases are TGTGCCAGCAGTGTACGGGGACAGGCAAACTATGGCTACACCTTC.

This clone has a handful of counts. This chain links TRBV5-6 with TRBJ1-3; weak D call: TRBD1 (6 bases). The length of the CDR3 is 16 residues. Germline CDR1 and CDR2: SGHDT and YYEEEE. Trimming left V 4 bases short and J 0 bases short, with 14 bases between. The CDR3 reads CASSQSDRTSGNTIYF. The CDR3 nucleotides read TGTGCCAGCAGCCAGTCCGACAGGACCTCTGGAAACACCATATATTTT.

V gene TRBV6-5 combines with J gene TRBJ1-4; D is unresolved. V gave up 6 bases and J gave up 4 bases, with 6 bases separating them. This CDR3 comprises 12 residues. The germline CDR1 and CDR2 sequences are MNHEY and SVGAGI. This CDR3 reads CASRSINEKLFF. The CDR3 DNA sequence: TGTGCCAGCAGATCGATTAATGAAAAACTGTTTTTT.

A note on this clone: Germline and junction disagree at one end, which may indicate a read error. The chain is built from TRBV11-1 and TRBJ1-1; D not resolved. The CDR3 is 14 amino acids. Germline CDR1 and CDR2: SGHAT and FQDESV (reference sequence). The CDR3 nucleotides read TGTGCCAGCAGCCTAGCGTCCGTAAACACTGAAGCTTTCTTT. Protein product: CASSLASVNTEAFF. Complete variable domain (other parts from reference TRBV11-1 and TRBJ1-1): EAEVAQSPRYKITEKSQAVAFWCDPISGHATLYWYRQILGQGPELLVQFQDESVVDDSQLPKDRFSAERLKGVDSTLKIQPAELGDSAMYLCASSLASVNTEAFFGQGTRLTVV.

The V and J genes are TRBV5-1 and TRBJ2-3, with D possibly TRBD1 on 6 matching bases. This CDR3 is 14 amino acids long. The germline V and J ends were trimmed by 0 bases and 4 bases, with 9 bases remaining between them. From germline, CDR1 is SGHRS and CDR2 YFSETQ. This CDR3 is CASSLVPGADTQYF. CDR3 in DNA: TGCGCCAGCAGCTTGGTCCCAGGGGCAGATACGCAGTATTTT.

The rearrangement uses TRBV24-1 and TRBJ2-3; D unresolved. Per germline, CDR1 KGHDR and CDR2 SFDVKD. Trimming cost V 3 bases and J 3 bases, with 18 bases left between them. The CDR3 loop spans 17 amino acids. The CDR3 DNA reads TGTGCCACCAGTGATCCTCCTGGCGCGGTAGAGACAGATACGCAGTATTTT. It codes for CATSDPPGAVETDTQYF.

The V call is TRBV9, the J call TRBJ1-3; no clear D gene. The V and J ends lost 0 bases and 2 bases respectively, with 9 bases between them. This CDR3 contains 15 residues. CDR1 SGDLS and CDR2 YYNGEE come from the germline V gene. Here the CDR3 reads CASSVDGPAGNTIYF. For the CDR3, the DNA is TGTGCCAGCAGCGTAGACGGACCTGCTGGAAACACCATATATTTT. Using reference TRBV9 and TRBJ1-3 for the parts outside the CDR3, the full variable domain is DSGVTQTPKHLITATGQRVTLRCSPRSGDLSVYWYQQSLDQGLQFLIQYYNGEERAKGNILERFSAQQFPDLHSELNLSSLELGDSALYFCASSVDGPAGNTIYFGEGSWLTVV.

V usage is TRBV28 and J usage is TRBJ1-1; D gene unclear. The V end was cut by 3 bases, the J end by 0 bases, with 11 bases between. This CDR3 region has 15 residues. Germline CDR1 MDHEN, CDR2 SYDVKM. For the CDR3, the DNA is TGTGCCAGCAGTTTGACGGGAGCCGTGAACACTGAAGCTTTCTTT. Translated: CASSLTGAVNTEAFF.

CDR3 sequence (DNA): TGTGCCAGCAGCTTAGGCGGGCAGGGCCCCACAGATACGCAGTATTTT. It yields the protein CASSLGGQGPTDTQYF. The V call is TRBV7-2, the J call TRBJ2-3; D may match TRBD1 or TRBD2 (5 bases each). Germline values: CDR1 SGHTA, CDR2 FQGNSA. The V end was cut by 1 base, the J end by 2 bases, with 13 bases between. This CDR3 comprises 16 residues.

As regards this clone: Other DNA sequences of this sample code for an identical CDR3. The V gene is TRBV19, the J gene TRBJ1-1; TRBD1 matches 8 bases. The J segment lost 5 bases and the V segment lost 4 bases, leaving 6 bases of the junction unmatched. The CDR3 consists of 14 residues. Germline values: CDR1 LNHDA, CDR2 SQIVND (reference sequence). The CDR3, as DNA: TGTGCCAGTAGTAACGACAGGGGACGGACTGAAGCTTTCTTT. Its translation is CASSNDRGRTEAFF.

This chain uses TRBV7-2 with TRBJ1-1, with D possibly being TRBD1 (6 bases). The CDR3 is made up of 15 amino acids. Germline V gene data show CDR1 as SGHTA and CDR2 as FQGNSA. Trimming cost V 1 base and J 1 base, with 10 bases left between them. As DNA, the CDR3 is TGTGCCAGCAGCTTAGGTTACAGGGCGAACACTGAAGCTTTCTTT. It codes for CASSLGYRANTEAFF.

The rearrangement uses TRBV2 and TRBJ1-2, with TRBD1 identical over 9 bases. The CDR3 consists of 15 residues. The V and J ends lost 5 bases and 3 bases, in that order; junction bases with no gene match: 7. Germline CDR1 and CDR2: SNHLY and FYNNEI. The CDR3 DNA reads as TGTGCCAGCAGTCCGACAGGGGGTCGCGACTATGGCTACACCTTC. The encoded protein is CASSPTGGRDYGYTF. The full variable domain, its missing parts supplied by reference TRBV2 and TRBJ1-2, is EPEVTQTPSHQVTQMGQEVILRCVPISNHLYFYWYRQILGQKVEFLVSFYNNEISEKSEIFDDQFSVERPDGSNFTLKIRSTKLEDSAMYFCASSPTGGRDYGYTFGSGTRLTVV.

This chain links TRBV10-3 with TRBJ2-1; 9 nucleotides line up with TRBD2. With 10 bases clipped from V and 8 bases from J, the junction kept 9 bases outside the gene matches. The germline V gene has CDR1 ENHRY and CDR2 SYGVKD. CDR3 length: 13 residues. The CDR3 nucleotides are TGTGCCACTACTAGGGCTAGCGGGGATGAGCAGTTCTTC. It translates to CATTRASGDEQFF.

The genes are TRBV12-3 or TRBV12-4 and TRBJ1-1; unclear D gene. The V end lost 2 bases, the J end lost 3 bases, and 7 bases lay between the germline ends. The CDR3 runs 13 residues. The chain's CDR3 is CASSLYGDTEAFF. Here the CDR3 DNA reads TGTGCCAGCAGTTTATACGGGGACACTGAAGCTTTCTTT.

This chain uses TRBV30 with TRBJ1-5, with no clear D. V was cut by 1 base and J by 3 bases, with 10 bases left in between. The CDR3 spans 14 residues. Germline assignment: CDR1 GTSNPN and CDR2 SVGIG (reference sequence). CDR3 in amino acids: CAWSGPNYNQPQHF. The CDR3 bases are TGTGCCTGGAGTGGCCCGAACTACAATCAGCCCCAGCATTTT.

The genes are TRBV28 and TRBJ2-3, with D unclear. Germline V gene data show CDR1 as MDHEN and CDR2 as SYDVKM. The CDR3 has 14 amino acids. The germline V and J ends were trimmed by 4 bases and 2 bases, with 10 bases remaining between them. The CDR3 protein is CASSYTSNTDTQYF. The CDR3 DNA follows: TGTGCCAGCAGTTATACGTCGAACACAGATACGCAGTATTTT.

This chain connects TRBV12-3 or TRBV12-4 to TRBJ2-7; tentatively, D is TRBD1 (6 bases). Trimming shortened V by 8 bases and J by 3 bases, and 11 bases separated the two germline ends. The length of the CDR3 is 12 residues. CDR3 DNA sequence: TGTGCCAGCGCCAGGGGTCACTACGAGCAGTACTTC. It specifies CASARGHYEQYF.

Details on this clone: A read error is possible here, since a much larger clone lies one base away. The chain recombines TRBV7-8 with TRBJ2-6; TRBD2 agrees at 9 bases. The V gene end was trimmed by 7 bases and the J gene end by 12 bases; junction bases not matched to a gene: 16. Germline-derived CDR1 and CDR2 are SGHVS and FQNEAQ. The CDR3 spans 16 residues. DNA of the CDR3: TGTGCCAGCACCTCGGTCGGGCTAGCGGGACGTGGCGTCCTGACTTTC. This encodes CASTSVGLAGRGVLTF. Filled out from reference TRBV7-8 and TRBJ2-6, the complete variable domain reads GAGVSQSPRYKVAKRGQDVALRCDPISGHVSLFWYQQALGQGPEFLTYFQNEAQLDKSGLPSDRFFAERPEGSVSTLKIQRTQQEDSAVYLCASTSVGLAGRGVLTFGAGSRLTVL.

This clone was seen only once. V and J are TRBV7-6 and TRBJ2-2; the D is unclear. This CDR3 spans 14 amino acids. CDR1 SGHVS and CDR2 FNYEAQ come from the germline V gene. Trimming pared 1 base from V and 4 bases from J, leaving 7 bases between. The CDR3 DNA follows: TGTGCCAGCAGCTTAGTATCGGGCACCGGGGAGCTGTTTTTT. Translation: CASSLVSGTGELFF.

V and J are TRBV29-1 and TRBJ2-1; unclear D gene. This CDR3 region has 10 residues. Trimming cost V 4 bases and J 12 bases, with 10 bases left between them. CDR1 is SQVTM and CDR2 is ANQGSEA in the germline V gene. CDR3: CSVVDVLQFF. CDR3 sequence (DNA): TGCAGCGTTGTGGATGTCTTGCAGTTCTTC.

The V gene is TRBV3-1 (or the pseudogene TRBV3-2), the J gene TRBJ2-7; D uncertain. The CDR3 loop spans 11 amino acids. Trimming left V 3 bases short and J 5 bases short, with 5 bases between. In germline, CDR1 is LGHDT, CDR2 YNNKEL (reference sequence). CDR3 in amino acids: CASSHGNEQYF. For the CDR3, the DNA is TGTGCCAGCAGCCATGGGAACGAGCAGTACTTC.